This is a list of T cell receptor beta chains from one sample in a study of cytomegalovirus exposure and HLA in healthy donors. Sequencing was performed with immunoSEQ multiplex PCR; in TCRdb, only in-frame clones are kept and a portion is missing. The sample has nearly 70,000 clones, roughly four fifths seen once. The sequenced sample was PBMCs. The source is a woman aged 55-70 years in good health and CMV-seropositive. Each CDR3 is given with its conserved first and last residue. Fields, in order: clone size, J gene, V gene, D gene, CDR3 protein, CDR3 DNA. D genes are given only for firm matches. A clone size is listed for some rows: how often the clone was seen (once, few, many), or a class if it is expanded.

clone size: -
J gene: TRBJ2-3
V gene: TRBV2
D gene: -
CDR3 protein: CASSGGRGVTSTDTQYF
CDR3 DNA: TGTGCCAGCAGTGGGGGCAGGGGCGTAACTAGCACAGATACGCAGTATTTT

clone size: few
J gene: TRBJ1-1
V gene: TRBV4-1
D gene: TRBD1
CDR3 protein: CASSQEDRMNTEAFF
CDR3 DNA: TGCGCCAGCAGCCAAGAGGACAGGATGAACACTGAAGCTTTCTTT

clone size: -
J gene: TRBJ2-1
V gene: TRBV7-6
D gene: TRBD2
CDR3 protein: CASSLGRLAGDEQFF
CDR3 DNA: TGTGCCAGCAGCTTAGGGCGACTAGCGGGGGATGAGCAGTTCTTC

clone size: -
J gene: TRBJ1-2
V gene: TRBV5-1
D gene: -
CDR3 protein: CASSLIGGDWGYTF
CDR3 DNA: TGCGCCAGCAGCTTGATCGGGGGGGACTGGGGCTACACCTTC

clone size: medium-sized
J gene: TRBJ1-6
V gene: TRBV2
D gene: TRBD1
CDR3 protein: CATAGQNNSPLHF
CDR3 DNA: TGTGCCACCGCGGGACAGAATAATTCACCCCTCCACTTT

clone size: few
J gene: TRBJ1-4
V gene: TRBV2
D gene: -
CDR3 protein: CASTPLGIVEATNEKLFF
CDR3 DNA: TGTGCCAGCACCCCACTCGGGATAGTGGAAGCAACTAATGAAAAACTGTTTTTT

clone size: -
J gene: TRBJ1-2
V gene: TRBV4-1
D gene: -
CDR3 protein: CASSGRTVGYGYTF
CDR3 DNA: TGCGCCAGCAGCGGACGGACAGTGGGATATGGCTACACCTTC

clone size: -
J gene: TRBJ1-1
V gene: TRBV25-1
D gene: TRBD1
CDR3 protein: CASSELDRGAFF
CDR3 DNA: TGTGCCAGCAGTGAACTGGACAGGGGGGCTTTCTTT

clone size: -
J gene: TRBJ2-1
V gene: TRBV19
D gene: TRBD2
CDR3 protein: CASSRSGGYNEQFF
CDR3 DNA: TGTGCCAGTAGTCGTAGCGGGGGGTACAATGAGCAGTTCTTC

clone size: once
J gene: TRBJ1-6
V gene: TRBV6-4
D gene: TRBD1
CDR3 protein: CASSDSAGGNSPLHF
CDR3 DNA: TGTGCCAGCAGTGACTCGGCAGGGGGCAATTCACCCCTCCACTTT

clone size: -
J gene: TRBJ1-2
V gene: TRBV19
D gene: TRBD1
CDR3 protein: CASSLRDRSRYTF
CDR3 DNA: TGTGCCAGTAGTCTCAGGGACAGGAGTCGCTACACCTTC

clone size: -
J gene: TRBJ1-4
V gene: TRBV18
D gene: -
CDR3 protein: CASSLWATTNEKLFF
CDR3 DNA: TGTGCCAGCTCACTATGGGCCACAACTAATGAAAAACTGTTTTTT

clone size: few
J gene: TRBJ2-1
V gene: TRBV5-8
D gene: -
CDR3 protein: CASSLGSYNEQFF
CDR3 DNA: TGTGCCAGCAGCTTGGGTAGCTACAATGAGCAGTTCTTC

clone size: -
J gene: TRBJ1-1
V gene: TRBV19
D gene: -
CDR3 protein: CASSIRHMNTEAFF
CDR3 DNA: TGTGCCAGTAGTATACGACATATGAACACTGAAGCTTTCTTT

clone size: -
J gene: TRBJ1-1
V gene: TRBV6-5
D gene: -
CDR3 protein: CASSQIVDTEAFF
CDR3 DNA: TGTGCCAGCAGCCAGATCGTGGACACTGAAGCTTTCTTT

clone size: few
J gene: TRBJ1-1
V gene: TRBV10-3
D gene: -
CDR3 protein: CAISVDRNEAFF
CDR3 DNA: TGTGCCATCAGTGTGGACAGAAATGAAGCTTTCTTT

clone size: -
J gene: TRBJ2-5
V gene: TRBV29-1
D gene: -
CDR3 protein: CSVVGSKETQYF
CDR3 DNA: TGCAGCGTTGTTGGCTCCAAAGAGACCCAGTACTTC

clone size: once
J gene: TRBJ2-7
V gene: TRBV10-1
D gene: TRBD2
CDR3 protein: CASSESRGSGSEQYF
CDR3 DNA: TGCGCCAGCAGTGAGTCGAGGGGTAGCGGGAGTGAGCAGTACTTC

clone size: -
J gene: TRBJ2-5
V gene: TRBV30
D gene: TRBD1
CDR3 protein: CAYRGHKETQYF
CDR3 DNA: TGTGCCTACAGGGGTCATAAAGAGACCCAGTACTTC

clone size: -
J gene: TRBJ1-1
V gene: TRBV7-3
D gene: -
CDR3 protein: CASSPLGGGTEAFF
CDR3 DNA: TGTGCCAGCAGCCCCCTCGGGGGGGGGACTGAAGCTTTCTTT

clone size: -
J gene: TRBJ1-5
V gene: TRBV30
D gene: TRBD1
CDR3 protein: CAWNRGRGQPQHF
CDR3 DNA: TGTGCCTGGAACAGGGGTAGGGGTCAGCCCCAGCATTTT

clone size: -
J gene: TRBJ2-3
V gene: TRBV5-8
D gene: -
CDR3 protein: CASSLVRAVGTDTQYF
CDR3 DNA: TGTGCCAGCAGCTTGGTCAGGGCGGTGGGCACAGATACGCAGTATTTT

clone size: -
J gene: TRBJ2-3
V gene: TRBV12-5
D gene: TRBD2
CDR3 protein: CASGLGLAVADTQYF
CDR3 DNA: TGTGCTAGTGGTTTGGGACTAGCGGTCGCAGATACGCAGTATTTT

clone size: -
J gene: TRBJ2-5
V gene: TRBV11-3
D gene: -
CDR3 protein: CASSPTEETQYF
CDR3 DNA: TGTGCCAGCAGCCCTACAGAAGAGACCCAGTACTTC

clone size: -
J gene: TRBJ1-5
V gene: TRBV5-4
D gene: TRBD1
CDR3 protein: CASSPGTGNQPQHF
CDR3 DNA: TGTGCCAGCAGCCCAGGGACAGGAAATCAGCCCCAGCATTTT

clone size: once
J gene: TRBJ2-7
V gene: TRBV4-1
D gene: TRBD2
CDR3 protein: CASSPGLAGGKSYEQYF
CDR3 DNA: TGCGCCAGCAGCCCCGGACTAGCGGGGGGAAAGTCCTACGAGCAGTACTTC

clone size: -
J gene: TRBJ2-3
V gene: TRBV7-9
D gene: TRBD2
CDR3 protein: CASSSLTSWGHTDTQYF
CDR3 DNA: TGTGCCAGCAGCTCTCTGACTAGCTGGGGCCACACAGATACGCAGTATTTT

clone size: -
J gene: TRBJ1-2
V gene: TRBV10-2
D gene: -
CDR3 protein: CASSRDLANYGYTF
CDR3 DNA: TGCGCCAGCAGTCGGGACTTAGCTAACTATGGCTACACCTTC

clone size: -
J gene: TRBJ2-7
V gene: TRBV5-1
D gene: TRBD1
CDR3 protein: CASSVTGTGFFYEQYF
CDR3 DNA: TGCGCCAGCAGCGTGACCGGGACAGGGTTCTTCTACGAGCAGTACTTC

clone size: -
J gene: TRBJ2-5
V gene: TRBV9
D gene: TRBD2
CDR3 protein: CASSVATSGGGETQYF
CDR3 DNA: TGTGCCAGCAGCGTTGCTACTAGCGGGGGCGGGGAGACCCAGTACTTC

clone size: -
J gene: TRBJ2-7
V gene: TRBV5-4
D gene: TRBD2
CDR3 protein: CASSLGTSSYEQYF
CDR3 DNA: TGTGCCAGCAGCTTGGGGACTAGCTCCTACGAGCAGTACTTC

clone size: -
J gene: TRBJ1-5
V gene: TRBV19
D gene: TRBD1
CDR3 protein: CASRILGRGDTQPQHF
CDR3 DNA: TGTGCCAGTAGGATCTTAGGCAGGGGGGACACTCAGCCCCAGCATTTT

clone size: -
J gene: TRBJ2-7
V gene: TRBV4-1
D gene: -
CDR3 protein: CASSHATLEQYF
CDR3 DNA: TGCGCAAGCAGCCACGCCACTTTGGAGCAGTACTTC

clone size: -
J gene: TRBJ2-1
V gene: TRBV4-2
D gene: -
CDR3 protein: CASSQDFAGSSYNEQFF
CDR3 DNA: TGTGCCAGCAGCCAAGATTTTGCGGGGAGCTCCTACAATGAGCAGTTCTTC

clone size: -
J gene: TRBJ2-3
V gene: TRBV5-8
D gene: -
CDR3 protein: CASSLEAAADTQYF
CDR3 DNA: TGTGCCAGCAGCTTGGAGGCGGCAGCGGATACGCAGTATTTT

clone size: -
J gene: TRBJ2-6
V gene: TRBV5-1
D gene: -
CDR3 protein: CASSQSGANVLTF
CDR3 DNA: TGCGCCAGCAGCCAATCTGGGGCCAACGTCCTGACTTTC

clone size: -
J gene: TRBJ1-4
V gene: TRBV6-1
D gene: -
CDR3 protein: CASSEQGSNEKLFF
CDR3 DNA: TGTGCCAGCAGTGAACAGGGGAGTAATGAAAAACTGTTTTTT

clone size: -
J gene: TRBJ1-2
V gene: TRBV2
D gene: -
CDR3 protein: CASSERQESDGYTF
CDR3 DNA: TGTGCCAGCAGCGAGCGACAGGAATCGGATGGCTACACCTTC

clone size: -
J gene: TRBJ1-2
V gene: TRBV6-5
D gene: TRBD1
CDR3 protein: CASGTGPLYGYTF
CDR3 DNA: TGTGCCAGTGGGACAGGCCCATTATATGGCTACACCTTC

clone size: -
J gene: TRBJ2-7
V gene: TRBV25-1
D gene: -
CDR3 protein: CASRLGGSYEQYF
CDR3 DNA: TGTGCCAGCCGCTTGGGGGGTTCCTACGAGCAGTACTTC

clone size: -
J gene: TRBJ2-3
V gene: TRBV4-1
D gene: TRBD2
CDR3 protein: CASSAQRGSTDTQYF
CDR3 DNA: TGCGCCAGCAGCGCACAGCGGGGGAGCACAGATACGCAGTATTTT

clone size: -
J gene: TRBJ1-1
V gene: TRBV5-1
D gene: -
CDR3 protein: CASSLGAGGMNTEAFF
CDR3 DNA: TGCGCCAGCAGCTTGGGGGCAGGAGGTATGAACACTGAAGCTTTCTTT

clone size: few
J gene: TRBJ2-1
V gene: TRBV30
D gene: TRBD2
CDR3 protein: CAWSVSGGAPYNEQFF
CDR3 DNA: TGTGCCTGGAGTGTGAGCGGGGGGGCCCCCTACAATGAGCAGTTCTTC

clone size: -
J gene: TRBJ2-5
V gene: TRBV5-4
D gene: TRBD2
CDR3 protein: CASSAPSGGVQETQYF
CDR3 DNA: TGTGCCAGCAGCGCACCTAGCGGGGGGGTCCAAGAGACCCAGTACTTC

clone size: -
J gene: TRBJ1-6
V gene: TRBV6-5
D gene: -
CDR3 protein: CASKRQVDNSPLHF
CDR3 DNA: TGTGCCAGCAAGCGACAGGTGGATAATTCACCCCTCCACTTT

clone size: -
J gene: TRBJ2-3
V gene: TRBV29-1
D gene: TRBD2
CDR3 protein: CSVEGGGLAGTDTQYF
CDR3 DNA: TGCAGCGTTGAAGGTGGAGGCCTAGCGGGCACAGATACGCAGTATTTT

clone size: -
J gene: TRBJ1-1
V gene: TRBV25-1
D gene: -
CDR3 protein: CASSEYYTPNTEAFF
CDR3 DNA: TGTGCCAGCAGTGAATATTACACCCCGAACACTGAAGCTTTCTTT

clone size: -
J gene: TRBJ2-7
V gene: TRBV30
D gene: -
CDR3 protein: CAWTRAYEQYF
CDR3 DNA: TGTGCCTGGACCAGGGCCTACGAGCAGTACTTC

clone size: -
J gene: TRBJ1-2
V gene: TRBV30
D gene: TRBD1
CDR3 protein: CAWCPGGQRHMGYTF
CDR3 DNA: TGTGCCTGGTGCCCAGGGGGACAGAGGCATATGGGCTACACCTTC

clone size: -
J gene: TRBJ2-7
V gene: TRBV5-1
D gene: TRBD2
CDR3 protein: CASSSQGLAGGGEQYF
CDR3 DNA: TGCGCCAGCAGCTCCCAAGGACTAGCGGGAGGTGGCGAGCAGTACTTC

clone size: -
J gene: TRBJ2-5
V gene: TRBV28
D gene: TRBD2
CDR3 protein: CATAGGRKGTQYF
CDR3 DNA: TGTGCCACAGCGGGGGGGCGGAAGGGGACCCAGTACTTC

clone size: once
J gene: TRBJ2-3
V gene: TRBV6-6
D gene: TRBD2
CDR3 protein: CASSGPPQWGGQYF
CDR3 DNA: TGTGCCAGCTCAGGTCCCCCGCAATGGGGGGGGCAGTATTTT

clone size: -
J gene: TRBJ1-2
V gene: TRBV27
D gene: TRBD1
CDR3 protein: CASSLSITGDGYTF
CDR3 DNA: TGTGCCAGCAGTTTATCCATTACAGGGGATGGCTACACCTTC